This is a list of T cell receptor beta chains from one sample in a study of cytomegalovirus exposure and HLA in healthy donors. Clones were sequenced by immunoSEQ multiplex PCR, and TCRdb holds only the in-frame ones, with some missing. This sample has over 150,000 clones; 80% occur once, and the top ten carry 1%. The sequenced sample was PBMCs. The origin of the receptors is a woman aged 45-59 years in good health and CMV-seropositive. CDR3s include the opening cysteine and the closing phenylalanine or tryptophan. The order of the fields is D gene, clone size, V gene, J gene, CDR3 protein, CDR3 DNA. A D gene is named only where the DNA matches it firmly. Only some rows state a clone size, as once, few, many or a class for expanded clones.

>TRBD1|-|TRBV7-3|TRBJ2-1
CASSLTQGTGNNEQFF
TGTGCCAGCAGCTTAACCCAAGGGACAGGGAACAATGAGCAGTTCTTC
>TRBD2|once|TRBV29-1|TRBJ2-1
CSVEDPQRLAGGPGEQFF
TGCAGCGTTGAAGATCCGCAGAGACTAGCGGGAGGGCCGGGTGAGCAGTTCTTC
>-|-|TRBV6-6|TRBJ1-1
CASIGFGEGDTEAFF
TGTGCCAGCATAGGGTTTGGGGAAGGGGACACTGAAGCTTTCTTT
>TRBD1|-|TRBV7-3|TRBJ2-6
CASSLGTGRSGANVLTF
TGTGCCAGCAGCTTAGGGACAGGGCGCTCTGGGGCCAACGTCCTGACTTTC
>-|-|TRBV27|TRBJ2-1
CASSSRGSGGPYNEQFF
TGTGCCAGCAGTTCCCGGGGTAGTGGCGGCCCCTACAATGAGCAGTTCTTC
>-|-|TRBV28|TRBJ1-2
CASSPTAGEYYGYTF
TGTGCCAGCAGTCCCACCGCGGGGGAGTACTATGGCTACACCTTC
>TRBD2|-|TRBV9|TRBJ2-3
CASSVGRGGTDTQYF
TGTGCCAGCAGCGTGGGGCGGGGGGGTACAGATACGCAGTATTTT
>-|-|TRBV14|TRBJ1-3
CASSQSDTIYF
TGTGCCAGCAGCCAGTCGGACACCATATATTTT
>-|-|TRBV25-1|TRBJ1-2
CASSGHSGFSYGYTF
TGTGCCAGCAGTGGACACTCGGGGTTTTCCTATGGCTACACCTTC
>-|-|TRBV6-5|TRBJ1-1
CATRRDVRGEAFF
TGTGCCACCCGGAGAGATGTCCGGGGAGAAGCTTTCTTT
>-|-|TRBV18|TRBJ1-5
CASSPPSGNQPQHF
TGTGCCAGCTCACCGCCTTCAGGCAATCAGCCCCAGCATTTT
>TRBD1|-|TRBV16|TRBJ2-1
CASSQKRQGANEQFF
TGTGCCAGCAGCCAAAAGAGACAGGGAGCCAATGAGCAGTTCTTC
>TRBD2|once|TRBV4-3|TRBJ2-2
CASSHLRLAGAVGELFF
TGCGCCAGCAGCCACCTAAGGCTAGCGGGAGCGGTCGGGGAGCTGTTTTTT
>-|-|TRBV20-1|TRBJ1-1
CSAGANTEAFF
TGCAGTGCAGGGGCGAACACTGAAGCTTTCTTT
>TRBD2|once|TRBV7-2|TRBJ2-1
CASSFGTSKGGQFF
TGTGCCAGCAGCTTCGGGACTAGCAAAGGGGGGCAGTTCTTC
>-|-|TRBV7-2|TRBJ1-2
CASSLAPGNGYTF
TGCGCCAGCAGCTTAGCGCCAGGGAATGGCTACACCTTC
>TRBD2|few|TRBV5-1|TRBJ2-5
CATQPTSGQETQYF
TGCGCCACTCAACCGACTAGCGGCCAAGAGACCCAGTACTTC
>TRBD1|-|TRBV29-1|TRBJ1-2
CSGWGTGLKGYTF
TGCAGCGGTTGGGGGACAGGGTTGAAGGGCTACACCTTC
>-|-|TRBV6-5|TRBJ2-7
CASSYKGSYEQYF
TGTGCCAGCAGTTACAAAGGGAGCTACGAGCAGTACTTC
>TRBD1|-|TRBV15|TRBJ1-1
CATSKGQGINTEAFF
TGTGCCACCAGCAAGGGACAGGGGATTAACACTGAAGCTTTCTTT
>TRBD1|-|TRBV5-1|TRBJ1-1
CASSLTGADTEAFF
TGCGCCAGCAGTTTGACAGGGGCGGACACTGAAGCTTTCTTT
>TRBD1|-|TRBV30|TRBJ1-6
CAWRGQGDNSPLHF
TGTGCCTGGAGAGGACAGGGAGATAATTCACCCCTCCACTTT
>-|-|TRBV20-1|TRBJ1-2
CSGRDGYTF
TGCAGTGGGAGGGATGGCTACACCTTC
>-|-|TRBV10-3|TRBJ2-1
CAIREQGSGEQFF
TGTGCCATCAGAGAACAGGGCTCAGGTGAGCAGTTCTTC
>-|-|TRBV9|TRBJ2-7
CASSARDISYEQYF
TGTGCCAGCAGCGCCCGGGACATCTCCTACGAGCAGTACTTC
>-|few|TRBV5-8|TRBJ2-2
CASSLEWGRPNTGELFF
TGTGCCAGCAGCTTGGAGTGGGGCAGACCGAACACCGGGGAGCTGTTTTTT
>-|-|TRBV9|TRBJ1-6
CASKPDIDSPLHF
TGTGCCAGCAAGCCGGACATCGATTCACCCCTCCACTTT
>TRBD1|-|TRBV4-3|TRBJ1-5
CASSQGTGTGVWPQHF
TGCGCCAGCAGCCAAGGGACCGGGACAGGGGTTTGGCCCCAGCATTTT
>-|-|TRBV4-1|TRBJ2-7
CASSQAHGPYEQYF
TGCGCCAGCAGCCAGGCCCATGGCCCCTACGAGCAGTACTTC
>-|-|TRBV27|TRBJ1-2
CTSGIGANYGYTF
TGTACCTCAGGGATAGGGGCTAACTATGGCTACACCTTC
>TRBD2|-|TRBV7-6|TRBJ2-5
CASSPISGATETQYF
TGTGCCAGCAGCCCCATTAGCGGGGCAACAGAGACCCAGTACTTC
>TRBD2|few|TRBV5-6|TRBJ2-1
CASSLTAGGRGQFF
TGTGCCAGCAGCTTAACTGCGGGGGGGCGAGGGCAGTTCTTC
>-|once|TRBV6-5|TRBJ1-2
CASSYTGRRNTGYTF
TGTGCCAGCAGTTACACAGGGAGACGCAATACTGGCTACACCTTC
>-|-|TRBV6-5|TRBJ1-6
CASSYGGLNSPLHF
TGTGCCAGCAGTTACGGCGGATTAAATTCACCCCTCCACTTT
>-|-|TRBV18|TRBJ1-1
CASRQGLDTEAFF
TGTGCCAGCCGGCAGGGGTTGGACACTGAAGCTTTCTTT
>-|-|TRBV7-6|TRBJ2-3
CASSPGTPGSTDTQYF
TGTGCCAGCAGCCCCGGAACACCGGGAAGCACAGATACGCAGTATTTT
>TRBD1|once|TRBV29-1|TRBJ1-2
CSVDREGLYGYTF
TGCAGCGTGGACAGGGAAGGGCTCTATGGCTACACCTTC
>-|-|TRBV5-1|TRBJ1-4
CASSFLSGRGNEKLFF
TGCGCCAGCAGCTTCCTTTCGGGCAGGGGTAATGAAAAACTGTTTTTT
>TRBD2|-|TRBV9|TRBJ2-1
CASSVAASGGRSQFF
TGTGCCAGCAGCGTAGCCGCTAGCGGGGGGAGATCGCAGTTCTTC
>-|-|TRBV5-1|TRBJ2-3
CASSRGGAGTDTQYF
TGCGCCAGCAGCCGGGGCGGGGCGGGGACAGATACGCAGTATTTT
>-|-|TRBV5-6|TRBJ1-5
CASSSLGAGPQHF
TGTGCCAGCAGCTCCCTTGGGGCAGGGCCCCAGCATTTT
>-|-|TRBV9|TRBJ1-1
CASSVVLGRGNTEAFF
TGTGCCAGCAGCGTAGTGCTTGGACGGGGGAACACTGAAGCTTTCTTT
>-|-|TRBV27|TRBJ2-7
CASSFLSSYEQYF
TGTGCCAGCAGTTTCTTATCCTCCTACGAGCAGTACTTC
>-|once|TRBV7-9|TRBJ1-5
CSSRGYSQPQHF
TGTTCCAGTCGGGGTTATAGTCAGCCCCAGCATTTT
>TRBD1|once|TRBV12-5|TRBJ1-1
CASGLAGTGKGPEAFF
TGTGCTAGTGGTTTGGCCGGGACAGGGAAAGGGCCTGAAGCTTTCTTT
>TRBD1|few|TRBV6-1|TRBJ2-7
CASSEPGQSSYEQYF
TGTGCCAGCAGTGAACCGGGACAGAGCTCCTACGAGCAGTACTTC
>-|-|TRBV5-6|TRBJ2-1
CASSFDRYEQFF
TGTGCCAGCAGCTTCGACAGGTATGAGCAGTTCTTC
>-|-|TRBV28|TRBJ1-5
CASTTGVINQPQHF
TGTGCCAGTACTACGGGGGTTATCAATCAGCCCCAGCATTTT